One T cell receptor (beta chain) is described in this entry. The antigen remains undetermined. The immunoSEQ assay was v3.0, run at survey level. Sequencing was performed with immunoSEQ multiplex PCR; in TCRdb, only in-frame clones are kept and a portion is missing. This repertoire shows fewer than 35,000 clones, approximately 85% found once; its top ten account for about 4.3%. The data are from a study of long-term antiretroviral therapy in people with HIV. Findings and caveats of the study: HIV repertoires had narrower CDR3 length ranges than controls. Pre-ART expanded TRB clones stayed dominant throughout, though often decreasing after ART.

Unmatched junction bases numbered 7, after V lost 7 bases and J lost 5 bases. The V gene's germline CDR1 is MNHEY and CDR2 SMNVEV (reference sequence). The CDR3 covers 13 residues. At minimum, one pre-ART and two post-ART PBMC samples were obtained from each donor. HIV-positive participants were all treated in the United States. The sequenced sample was unsorted PBMCs, obtained 3.3 years after starting antiretroviral therapy. The source of this sequence is a man aged 18-30 years with HIV. This sequence joins TRBV27 and TRBJ2-7, with TRBD2 matching 8 bases. The CDR3 region has the DNA TGTGCCAGCAAGGGGCGGGGGGCGGACGAGCAGTACTTC. This translates into CASKGRGADEQYF.